This TCR beta chain is drawn from a study of read filtering for tumor transcriptome and immune sequencing. About the study: The cohort had some 16 men and approximately 13 women aged about 45 to 80, mean about 67 years. By R-ISS, stages I, II and III held approximately 8, 17 and 7 patients. Findings of the study overall: About four fifths of IR-seq clonotypes had a single read, yet these held around 3.5% of reads.

This clonotype was picked up many times. Its antigen remains unidentified. This library used roughly 400 ng RNA and molecular barcoded adaptors spanning alpha/delta and beta/gamma chains. From the reads, TCRdb called clonotypes with MiXCR, one entry per CDR3 protein. The sample shows around 50,000 distinct CDR3 sequences, over 9% of them seen only once. Every patient had bone marrow sampled while the disease was active. The CDR3 has 18 residues. Between the trimmed V and J ends, which lost 5 bases and 0 bases, there was a span of 23 bases. The germline V gene has CDR1 SGHNT and CDR2 YENEEA. The receptor's source is a donor at least 40 years old with multiple myeloma. This chain uses TRBV11-3 with TRBJ2-7; maybe TRBD2 (6 bases). Material: a population of CD138-negative cells sorted from bone marrow. CDR3 residues: CASSRGVEGTDASYEQYF. CDR3 nucleotide sequence: TGTGCCAGCAGCCGGGGCGTGGAGGGTACCGATGCCTCCTACGAGCAGTACTTC.